These 6 T cell receptor beta chains were all obtained from the same sample, sequenced in a study of CD8 T cells in Susac syndrome. RNA amounts of roughly 0.5 to 1 ug underwent reverse transcription with random hexamers. Each CDR3 protein gets one entry after TCRdb re-called the immunoSEQ multiplex PCR reads with MiXCR. The sample has hundreds of thousands of distinct CDR3 sequences; approximately 85% are singletons. The sequenced sample was CD8+ T cells from PBMCs. Source of these receptors: a human donor with multiple sclerosis.

The rearrangement links TRBV11-2 to TRBJ1-6; 7 bases agree with TRBD1. Trimming removed 0 bases from V and 0 bases from J; junction bases left unmatched: 2. The CDR3 has 17 residues. Germline V gene lookup returns CDR1 SGHAT and CDR2 FQNNGV. CDR3 sequence reads: CASSLERQGSYNSPLHF. CDR3 coding DNA: TGTGCCAGCAGCTTAGAACGACAGGGCTCCTATAATTCACCCCTCCACTTT.

The chain combines TRBV15 with TRBJ2-6; D is unclear. The germline gives CDR1 LNHNV, CDR2 YYDKDF (reference sequence). CDR3 length: 18 residues. V was pared by 0 bases and J by 1 base, with 13 bases between. CDR3 nucleotides: TGTGCCACCAGCAGAGAGCGTGCAGTCTATTCTGGGGCCAACGTCCTGACTTTC. Protein sequence: CATSRERAVYSGANVLTF.

This rearrangement joins TRBV7-9 to TRBJ2-6, with a tentative D call TRBD1 (5 bases). The CDR3 contains 19 residues. Between the trimmed V and J ends, which lost 1 base and 2 bases, there was a span of 18 bases. Germline values: CDR1 SEHNR, CDR2 FQNEAQ (reference sequence). Here the CDR3 DNA reads TGTGCCAGCAGCTTAGTCTTTCGTCAGGGTGGTGCTGGGGCCAACGTCCTGACTTTC. It specifies CASSLVFRQGGAGANVLTF.

This chain uses TRBV28 with TRBJ2-7; 10 positions match TRBD1. The CDR3 covers 15 residues. V trimming: 5 bases; J trimming: 4 bases; junction bases outside the gene matches: 8. The V gene's germline CDR1 is MDHEN and CDR2 SYDVKM. CDR3 in amino acids: CASSAGTGALYEQYF. DNA of the CDR3: TGTGCCAGCAGTGCCGGGACAGGGGCCTTATACGAGCAGTACTTC. Filled out from reference TRBV28 and TRBJ2-7, the complete variable domain reads DVKVTQSSRYLVKRTGEKVFLECVQDMDHENMFWYRQDPGLGLRLIYFSYDVKMKEKGDIPEGYSVSREKKERFSLILESASTNQTSMYLCASSAGTGALYEQYFGPGTRLTVT.

The chain has TRBV11-2 and TRBJ2-2; perhaps TRBD2 as D (5 bases). V was cut by 3 bases and J by 3 bases, with 14 bases left in between. CDR3 length: 16 amino acids. Germline V gene lookup returns CDR1 SGHAT and CDR2 FQNNGV. CDR3 sequence: CASSFSPSGDTGELFF. In DNA, the CDR3 is TGTGCCAGCAGCTTCTCTCCCTCCGGGGACACCGGGGAGCTGTTTTTT.

V usage is TRBV7-9 and J usage is TRBJ1-5; tentatively, D is TRBD1 (5 bases). CDR3 size: 12 residues. The germline CDR1 and CDR2 sequences are SEHNR and FQNEAQ (reference sequence). Trimming left V 2 bases short and J 7 bases short, with 6 bases between. Here the CDR3 DNA reads TGTGCCAGCAGCTTACAGGGACAGCCCCAGCATTTT. Translated: CASSLQGQPQHF.